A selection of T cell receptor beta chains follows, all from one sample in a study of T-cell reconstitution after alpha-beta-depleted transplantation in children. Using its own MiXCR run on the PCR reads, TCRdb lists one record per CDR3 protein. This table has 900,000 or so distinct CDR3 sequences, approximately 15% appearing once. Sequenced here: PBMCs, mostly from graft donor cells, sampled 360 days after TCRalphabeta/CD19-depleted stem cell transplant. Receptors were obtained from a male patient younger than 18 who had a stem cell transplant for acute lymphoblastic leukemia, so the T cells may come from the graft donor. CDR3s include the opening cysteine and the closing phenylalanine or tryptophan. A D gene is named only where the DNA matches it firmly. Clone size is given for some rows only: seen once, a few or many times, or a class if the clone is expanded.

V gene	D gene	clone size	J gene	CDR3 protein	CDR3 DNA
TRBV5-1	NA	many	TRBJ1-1	CASSPGANTEAFF	TGCGCCAGCAGCCCAGGGGCCAATACTGAAGCTTTCTTT
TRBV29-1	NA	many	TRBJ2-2	CSASKGTGELFF	TGCAGCGCTTCCAAGGGGACCGGGGAGCTGTTTTTT
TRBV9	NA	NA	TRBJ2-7	CASSVGDGVHEQYF	TGTGCCAGCAGCGTCGGAGATGGGGTCCACGAGCAGTACTTC
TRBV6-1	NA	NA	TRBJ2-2	CASSAPVAGLGELFF	TGTGCCAGCAGTGCCCCGGTCGCGGGGCTCGGGGAGCTGTTTTTT
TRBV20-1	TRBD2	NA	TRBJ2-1	CSASIGLAGGIYNEQFF	TGCAGTGCTAGCATAGGGCTAGCGGGAGGAATTTACAATGAGCAGTTCTTC
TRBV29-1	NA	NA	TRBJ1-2	CSVVGPTGGYTF	TGCAGCGTAGTGGGCCCAACCGGAGGCTACACCTTC
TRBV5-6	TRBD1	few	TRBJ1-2	CASSFRTGGYPNYGYTF	TGTGCCAGCAGCTTCCGGACAGGGGGATACCCTAACTATGGCTACACCTTC
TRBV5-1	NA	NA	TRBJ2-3	CASSIGTLGDPQYF	TGCGCCAGCAGCATCGGGACTCTCGGGGATCCGCAGTATTTT
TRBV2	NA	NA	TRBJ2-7	CASSRNAGFMGFSYEQYF	TGTGCCAGCAGCCGAAACGCGGGTTTTATGGGTTTCTCCTACGAGCAGTACTTC
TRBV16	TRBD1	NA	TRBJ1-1	CASSVRGGWETEAFF	TGTGCCAGCAGCGTGCGAGGGGGCTGGGAGACTGAAGCTTTCTTT
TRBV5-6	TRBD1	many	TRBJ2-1	CASSLWTGGYNEQFF	TGTGCCAGCAGCTTGTGGACAGGCGGTTACAATGAGCAGTTCTTC
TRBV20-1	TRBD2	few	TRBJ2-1	CSARDTGGFSTTTYNEQFF	TGCAGTGCTAGAGACACGGGAGGCTTTTCGACCACTACCTACAATGAGCAGTTCTTC
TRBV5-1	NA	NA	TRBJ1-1	CASSLRDDLRAPEAFF	TGCGCCAGCAGCCTGCGGGACGACTTAAGGGCCCCTGAAGCTTTCTTT
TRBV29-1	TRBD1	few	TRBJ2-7	CSAGTEVYEQYF	TGCAGCGCCGGGACAGAGGTATACGAGCAGTACTTC
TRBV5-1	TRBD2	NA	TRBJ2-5	CASSLTYRTSGRGSGETQYF	TGCGCCAGCAGCTTGACATACCGGACTAGCGGGAGGGGTTCGGGAGAGACCCAGTACTTC
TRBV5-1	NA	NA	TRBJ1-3	CASSPRAGERNTIYF	TGCGCCAGCAGCCCCCGTGCAGGGGAGAGGAACACCATATATTTT
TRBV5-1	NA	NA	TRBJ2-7	CASSLLEQPTYEQYF	TGCGCCAGCAGCTTGTTGGAGCAGCCTACCTACGAGCAGTACTTC
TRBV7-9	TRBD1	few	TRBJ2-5	CASIAQGAKETQYF	TGTGCCAGCATCGCACAGGGGGCCAAAGAGACCCAGTACTTC
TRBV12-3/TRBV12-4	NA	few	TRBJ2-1	CASSPKRALYNEQFF	TGTGCCAGCAGCCCGAAGCGGGCCCTTTACAATGAGCAGTTCTTC
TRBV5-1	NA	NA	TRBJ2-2	CATTLDTGELFF	TGCGCCACCACTCTGGATACCGGGGAGCTGTTTTTT
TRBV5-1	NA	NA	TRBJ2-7	CASSLGIPYEQYF	TGCGCCAGCAGCTTGGGGATCCCCTACGAGCAGTACTTC
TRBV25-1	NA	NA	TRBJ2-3	CASSPAGLTDTQYF	TGTGCCAGCAGTCCCGCAGGCCTCACAGATACGCAGTATTTT
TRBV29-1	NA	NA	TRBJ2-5	CSVEGGLGETQYF	TGCAGCGTTGAAGGGGGTTTGGGAGAGACCCAGTACTTC
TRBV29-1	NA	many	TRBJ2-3	CSVVLGDTQYF	TGCAGCGTTGTTTTGGGGGATACGCAGTATTTT
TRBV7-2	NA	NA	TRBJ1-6	CASSLVGQLISPLHF	TGTGCCAGCAGCTTAGTGGGACAACTAATTTCACCCCTCCACTTT
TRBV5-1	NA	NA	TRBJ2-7	CASSLLPDLSYEQYF	TGCGCCAGCAGCTTGCTCCCAGATCTCTCCTACGAGCAGTACTTC
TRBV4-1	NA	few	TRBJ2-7	CASSQRRGLSYEQYF	TGCGCCAGCAGCCAAAGGCGGGGACTCAGCTACGAGCAGTACTTC
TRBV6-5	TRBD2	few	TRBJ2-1	CASSYRPSGGYNEQFF	TGTGCCAGCAGTTACCGGCCTAGCGGGGGGTACAATGAGCAGTTCTTC
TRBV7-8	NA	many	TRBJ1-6	CASSSRDGDSPLHF	TGTGCCAGCAGCTCCCGGGACGGCGATTCACCCCTCCACTTT
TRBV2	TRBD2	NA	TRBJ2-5	CASSVPLRDYKETQYF	TGCGCCAGCAGTGTTCCTCTCCGGGACTATAAAGAGACCCAGTACTTC
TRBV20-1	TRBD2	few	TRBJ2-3	CSAPPAGLSSTDTQYF	TGCAGTGCTCCTCCAGCGGGGTTGTCTAGCACAGATACGCAGTATTTT
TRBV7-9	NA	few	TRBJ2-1	CASSLANSEQFF	TGTGCCAGCAGCTTAGCCAATAGTGAGCAGTTCTTC
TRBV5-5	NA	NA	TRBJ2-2	CASSLEGGVNTGELFF	TGTGCCAGCAGCTTGGAGGGGGGAGTAAACACCGGGGAGCTGTTTTTT
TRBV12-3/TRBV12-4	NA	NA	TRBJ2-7	CASTGTPARQYF	TGTGCCAGCACCGGGACTCCCGCCCGGCAGTACTTC
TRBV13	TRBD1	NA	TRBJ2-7	CASSPLRDRDYEQYF	TGTGCCAGCAGCCCTCTCCGGGACAGAGACTACGAGCAGTACTTC
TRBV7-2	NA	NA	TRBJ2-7	CASSSLWQAGEQYF	TGTGCCAGCAGCTCCCTGTGGCAGGCTGGCGAGCAGTACTTC